This T cell receptor (beta chain) came from a study of shared clonotypes between healthy human individuals. Study findings and constraints: The expectation was that sequencing depth would affect clonotype sharing among donors.

In regard to this clone: Its antigen is currently unknown.

Recent acute infections and vaccinations were absent in the healthy HIV-negative adult donors. Measured with immunoSEQ multiplex PCR; TCRdb has only the in-frame clones, and not every one. The sample records some 450,000 clones, 70% to 80% being singletons. Germline trimming cut 2 bases from V and 2 bases from J; bases unmatched to any gene: 5. Germline V CDR1 and CDR2: GTSNPN, SVGIG (reference sequence). The CDR3 consists of 14 residues. The chain employs TRBV30 and TRBJ2-7; 8 nucleotides line up with TRBD1. This TCR was sampled from a woman in her forties in good health. Some clones in this sample may be carry-over from other donors' samples. The sample consisted of PBMCs. This chain's CDR3 is CAWSKGTGAYEQYF. The CDR3 DNA is TGTGCCTGGAGTAAAGGGACAGGTGCCTACGAGCAGTACTTC.